The source of this TCR beta chain is a study of blood T cell repertoires in COVID-19. Study background: There were acute and convalescent COVID-19 samples, and they came from the United States, Italy and Spain. Sample material is recorded as cDNA or gDNA derived from T cells, B-cell-depleted T cells, or PBMCs.

In the original processing: Amplification of reference gene primers was used by the study to estimate nucleated cell counts. Profiled with immunoSEQ multiplex PCR; TCRdb holds only in-frame clones, not every one. V and J calls and clone size are copied from that table; D and trimming were computed from the DNA. The repertoire has 180,000 or so clones, 86% of them found once; the top ten carry roughly 8.2%. The germline V gene encodes CDR1 LGHDT and CDR2 YNNKEL (reference sequence). The CDR3 is made up of 12 amino acids. V gave up 4 bases and J gave up 10 bases, with 13 bases separating them. This clone was seen just once.

The receptor comes from a man aged 55 to 69 with acute or convalescent COVID-19. What was sequenced was peripheral blood. The rearrangement uses TRBV3-1 (or the pseudogene TRBV3-2) and TRBJ1-1; unclear D gene. The CDR3 here is CASSRRAGGAFF. Written as DNA, the CDR3 is TGTGCCAGCAGCCGTAGGGCGGGAGGAGCTTTCTTT.